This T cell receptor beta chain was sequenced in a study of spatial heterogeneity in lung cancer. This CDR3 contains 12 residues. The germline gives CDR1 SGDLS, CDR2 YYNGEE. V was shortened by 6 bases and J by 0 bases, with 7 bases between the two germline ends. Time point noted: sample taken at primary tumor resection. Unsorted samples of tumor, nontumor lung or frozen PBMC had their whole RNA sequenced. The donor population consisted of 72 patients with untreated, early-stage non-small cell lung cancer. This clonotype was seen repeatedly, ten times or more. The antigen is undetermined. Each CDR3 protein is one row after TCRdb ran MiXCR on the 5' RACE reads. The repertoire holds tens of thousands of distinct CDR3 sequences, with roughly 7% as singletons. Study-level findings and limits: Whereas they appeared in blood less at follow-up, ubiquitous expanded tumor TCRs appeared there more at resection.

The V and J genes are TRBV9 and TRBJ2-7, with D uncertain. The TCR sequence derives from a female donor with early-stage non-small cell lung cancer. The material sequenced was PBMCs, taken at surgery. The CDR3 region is CASTIVSYEQYF. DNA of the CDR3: TGTGCCAGCACTATAGTCTCCTACGAGCAGTACTTC.